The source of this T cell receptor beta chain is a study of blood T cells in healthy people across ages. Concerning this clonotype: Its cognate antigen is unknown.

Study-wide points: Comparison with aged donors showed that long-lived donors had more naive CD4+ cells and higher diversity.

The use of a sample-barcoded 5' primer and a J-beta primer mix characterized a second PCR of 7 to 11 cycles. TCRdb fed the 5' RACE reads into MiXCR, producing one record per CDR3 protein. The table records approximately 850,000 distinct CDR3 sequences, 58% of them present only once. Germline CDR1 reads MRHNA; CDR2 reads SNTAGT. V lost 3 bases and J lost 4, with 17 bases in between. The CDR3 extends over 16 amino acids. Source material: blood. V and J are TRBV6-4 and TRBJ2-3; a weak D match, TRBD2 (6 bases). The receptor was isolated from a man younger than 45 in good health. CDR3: CASSEAGSGGADTQYF. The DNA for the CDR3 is TGTGCCAGCAGTGAAGCCGGCAGCGGAGGGGCAGATACGCAGTATTTT.